This TCR beta chain was captured in a study of blood T cell repertoires in COVID-19. Study in general: Acute and convalescent COVID-19 specimens originated in the United States, Italy and Spain.

Repertoires were generated with immunoSEQ multiplex PCR, while TCRdb's copy carries only in-frame clones and drops some. In the table there are about 120,000 clones, approximately 80% of which are singletons. The CDR3 spans 16 residues. The germline V and J ends were trimmed by 0 bases and 1 base, with 12 bases remaining between them. Germline V gene lookup returns CDR1 SEHNR and CDR2 FQNEAQ (reference sequence). Sample: peripheral blood. The chain recombines TRBV7-9 with TRBJ1-1; possible D gene TRBD1, 6 bases. The receptor comes from a woman in her 70s with acute or convalescent COVID-19. CDR3 nucleotide sequence: TGTGCCAGCAGCTTAGCGGGGGCGCAGAGGAACACTGAAGCTTTCTTT. Its protein is CASSLAGAQRNTEAFF.